The clone carrying this TCR beta chain occurred a few times. Its antigen is undetermined. Healthy Caucasian donors formed the entire cohort. The entry originates in a study of identical twins. Unique molecular identifiers were present on the cDNA, which also gained a universal primer site by template switching. MiXCR was run by TCRdb on the 5' RACE reads, yielding one entry per CDR3 protein. The sample records 1.5 million or so distinct CDR3 sequences, under 35% being singletons. Study-level points and caveats: Analyses based on zero insertions could be partly confounded by invariant MAIT and iNKT cells. For cord blood, abundant beta clonotypes had fewer insertions, unlike memory repertoires, which showed none.

Germline-derived CDR1 and CDR2 are MNHNY and SVGAGI (reference sequence). The ends lost 2 bases at V and 8 bases at J; junction bases unmatched: 1. This CDR3 has 14 amino acids. The clonotype was recovered from a newborn girl in good health. The chain links TRBV6-6 to TRBJ1-6; the match to TRBD1 covers 9 bases. The sample consisted of cord blood. CDR3: CASSYGTGYSPLHF. The CDR3 DNA reads as TGTGCCAGCAGTTACGGGACAGGGTATTCACCCCTCCACTTT.